Listed below are T cell receptor beta chains from one sample, sequenced in a study of neurological immune-mediated disorders. TCRdb independently ran MiXCR on the 5' RACE reads; one entry per CDR3 protein. Among around 49,000 distinct CDR3 sequences listed, under 15% were seen once. What was sequenced was PBMCs. The receptors come from a male donor with HTLV-1-associated myelopathy (HAM/TSP). Both conserved end residues are part of each CDR3. The D gene is left open where the match is weak. Expanded clones get a size class; other rows say once, few or many, or leave the size out.

d_call	clone_size	v_call	j_call	cdr3_aa	cdr3_nt
TRBD2	many	TRBV6-5	TRBJ2-3	CATTLAGGPTDTQYF	TGTGCCACCACCTTAGCGGGGGGGCCGACAGATACGCAGTATTTT
TRBD1	many	TRBV12-3/TRBV12-4	TRBJ2-2	CASSLTGASTGELFF	TGTGCCAGCAGTTTAACAGGGGCATCCACCGGGGAGCTGTTTTTT
NA	many	TRBV7-9	TRBJ2-2	CASSLPRELFF	TGTGCCAGCAGCCTACCGCGGGAGCTGTTTTTT
TRBD1	many	TRBV5-1	TRBJ1-2	CASSTGQGDVGYTF	TGCGCCAGCAGCACGGGACAGGGAGACGTTGGCTACACCTTC
NA	many	TRBV20-1	TRBJ2-7	CSARQGGKSGEQYF	TGCAGTGCCCGACAGGGAGGAAAGTCGGGTGAGCAGTACTTC
NA	many	TRBV7-2	TRBJ2-7	CASSSYSYEQYF	TGTGCCAGCAGCTCCTACTCCTACGAGCAGTACTTC
TRBD1	many	TRBV5-1	TRBJ2-3	CASSLLRRDRFADTQYF	TGCGCCAGCAGCTTGCTCCGGCGGGACAGGTTTGCAGATACGCAGTATTTT
NA	many	TRBV20-1	TRBJ1-5	CSARDGRKNQPQHF	TGCAGTGCTAGAGATGGGCGGAAGAATCAGCCCCAGCATTTT
NA	many	TRBV18	TRBJ2-5	CASSPPENQETQYF	TGTGCCAGCTCGCCACCCGAAAACCAAGAGACCCAGTACTTC
TRBD2	many	TRBV20-1	TRBJ2-1	CSATSGGSYNEQFF	TGCAGTGCTACTAGCGGGGGCTCCTACAATGAGCAGTTCTTC
NA	NA	TRBV7-2	TRBJ1-1	CSSRTGGSNTEAFF	TGTTCCAGCAGAACCGGGGGGAGTAACACTGAAGCTTTCTTT
NA	NA	TRBV5-5	TRBJ2-3	CASTLLPGQGVVDTQYF	TGTGCCAGCACCTTGCTTCCCGGACAAGGGGTTGTAGATACGCAGTATTTT
NA	many	TRBV5-1	TRBJ1-6	CASSSDSTNSPLHF	TGCGCCAGCAGCTCGGACAGCACTAATTCACCCCTCCACTTT
NA	many	TRBV20-1	TRBJ1-1	CSARTRINTEAFF	TGCAGTGCCCGGACCCGGATCAACACTGAAGCTTTCTTT
NA	many	TRBV25-1	TRBJ1-1	CASSQQGNTEAFF	TGTGCCAGCAGCCAACAGGGGAACACTGAAGCTTTCTTT
NA	many	TRBV20-1	TRBJ2-5	CSARGRNPVETQYF	TGCAGTGCTAGAGGCAGGAATCCGGTAGAGACCCAGTACTTC
NA	once	TRBV7-9	TRBJ1-1	CASSLSWREAFF	TGTGCCAGCAGCTTATCGTGGCGGGAAGCTTTCTTT
TRBD1	many	TRBV5-1	TRBJ1-2	CASSLGQGDNYGYTF	TGCGCCAGCAGCTTGGGACAGGGGGATAACTATGGCTACACCTTC
NA	NA	TRBV7-2	TRBJ2-2	CACRKTGLNTGELFF	TGTGCCTGCAGAAAAACAGGCCTTAACACCGGGGAGCTGTTTTTT
NA	many	TRBV21-1	TRBJ2-1	CASSKEILGTSGGVYNEQFF	TGTGCCAGCAGCAAAGAGATTCTTGGGACTAGCGGGGGGGTGTACAATGAGCAGTTCTTC
NA	many	TRBV7-9	TRBJ1-6	CASSSPLKPLHF	TGTGCCAGCAGCTCGCCCTTGAAACCCCTCCACTTT
NA	many	TRBV20-1	TRBJ2-1	CSVKRRGPTSYNEQFF	TGCAGTGTAAAGCGGAGGGGCCCGACCTCCTACAATGAGCAGTTCTTC
NA	many	TRBV5-5	TRBJ2-7	CASSYQGLNYEQYF	TGTGCCAGCAGCTACCAGGGACTGAACTACGAGCAGTACTTC
NA	many	TRBV3-1	TRBJ1-1	CASSQFLGGTEAFF	TGTGCCAGCAGCCAGTTCCTCGGGGGCACTGAAGCTTTCTTT
NA	few	TRBV6-1	TRBJ1-1	CASSDILGEAFF	TGTGCCAGCAGTGACATCTTGGGTGAAGCTTTCTTT
NA	once	TRBV7-2	TRBJ2-3	CASTLSCVDTQYF	TGTGCCAGCACGCTTTCCTGTGTGGATACGCAGTATTTT
NA	many	TRBV6-4	TRBJ2-3	CASSDSGGGPDTQYF	TGTGCCAGCAGTGACTCTGGAGGGGGGCCAGATACGCAGTATTTT
NA	NA	TRBV7-2	TRBJ1-1	CASSLAGQVNTEAFF	TGTGCCAGCAGCTTAGCGGGGCAGGTCAACACTGAAGCTTTCTTT
TRBD2	many	TRBV29-1	TRBJ2-5	CSERRGGGETQYF	TGCAGCGAACGACGTGGGGGAGGGGAGACCCAGTACTTC
NA	medium-sized	TRBV7-9	TRBJ2-1	CASSPPRTGEQFF	TGTGCCAGCAGCCCGCCCCGGACTGGGGAGCAGTTCTTC
NA	many	TRBV5-1	TRBJ2-3	CASSLNGGSTDTQYF	TGCGCCAGCAGCTTGAACGGGGGTAGCACAGATACGCAGTATTTT
NA	many	TRBV5-1	TRBJ1-5	CASSLASRDQPQHF	TGCGCCAGCAGCTTGGCGTCCCGGGATCAGCCCCAGCATTTT
NA	NA	TRBV5-1	TRBJ1-1	CASSYFFAGARASNTEAFF	TGCGCCAGCAGCTACTTTTTTGCGGGGGCCCGGGCCTCGAACACTGAAGCTTTCTTT
NA	many	TRBV7-8	TRBJ2-1	CASSLGGWGEQFF	TGTGCCAGCAGCTTAGGGGGGTGGGGTGAGCAGTTCTTC
NA	many	TRBV28	TRBJ2-1	CASSSRDTHNEQFF	TGTGCCAGCAGCAGCCGGGACACCCACAATGAGCAGTTCTTC
TRBD1	many	TRBV5-1	TRBJ1-2	CASSLEQGLDGYTF	TGCGCCAGCAGCTTGGAACAGGGGCTGGATGGCTACACCTTC
NA	many	TRBV6-1	TRBJ1-1	CASSDRTEAFF	TGTGCCAGCAGTGATCGCACTGAAGCTTTCTTT
NA	many	TRBV10-2	TRBJ1-2	CASSESAHYGYTF	TGCGCCAGCAGTGAGTCGGCTCATTATGGCTACACCTTC
TRBD2	many	TRBV5-1	TRBJ2-3	CASSLTLAGPDAQYF	TGCGCCAGCAGCTTGACCCTAGCGGGGCCTGATGCGCAGTATTTT
NA	NA	TRBV6-6	TRBJ2-2	CASSYNGVTGELFF	TGTGCCAGCAGTTATAATGGGGTCACCGGGGAGCTGTTTTTT
NA	many	TRBV20-1	TRBJ1-4	CSALPRVPEKLFF	TGCAGTGCCCTCCCCCGGGTCCCTGAAAAACTGTTTTTT
NA	many	TRBV10-3	TRBJ2-2	CAISESSGEGELFF	TGTGCCATCAGTGAGTCGAGTGGAGAAGGGGAGCTGTTTTTT
NA	many	TRBV12-3/TRBV12-4	TRBJ1-3	CASSTNRAGWGNTIYF	TGTGCCAGCAGTACCAACAGGGCTGGCTGGGGAAACACCATATATTTT
NA	many	TRBV20-1	TRBJ1-2	CSAVPPEGYTF	TGCAGTGCCGTCCCCCCGGAAGGCTACACCTTC
NA	many	TRBV7-2	TRBJ2-3	CASSLESDTQYF	TGTGCCAGCAGCTTAGAGTCAGATACGCAGTATTTT
NA	many	TRBV5-1	TRBJ1-4	CASSLGSPEEKLFF	TGCGCCAGCAGCTTGGGCAGCCCCGAGGAGAAACTGTTTTTT
TRBD1	many	TRBV5-6	TRBJ2-1	CASSSLQGAGYNEQFF	TGTGCCAGCAGCTCCTTACAGGGGGCTGGGTACAATGAGCAGTTCTTC
NA	many	TRBV2	TRBJ1-1	CASSEGFAGKAEAFF	TGTGCCAGCAGTGAGGGGTTTGCAGGGAAGGCTGAAGCTTTCTTT
NA	many	TRBV20-1	TRBJ2-7	CSAWRGRQGSPYEQYF	TGCAGTGCTTGGAGGGGGAGGCAGGGCAGTCCCTACGAGCAGTACTTC
NA	NA	TRBV6-2/TRBV6-3	TRBJ1-1	CASSDGFENTEAFF	TGTGCCAGCAGTGATGGTTTCGAGAACACTGAAGCTTTCTTT